This T cell receptor beta chain was identified in a study of T-cell reconstitution after alpha-beta-depleted transplantation in children. Unique molecular identifiers were built into the TCRbeta library. TCRdb re-derived calls from the PCR reads in MiXCR, one entry per CDR3 protein. The table has 250,000 to 300,000 distinct CDR3 sequences, around a tenth seen once. The germline V gene has CDR1 DFQATT and CDR2 SNEGSKA (reference sequence). The CDR3 contains 14 residues. J lost 1 base, V lost 6 bases, and 7 bases had no gene match. The sample holds many counts of this clonotype. The antigen remains undetermined. Study-level points and caveats: Some patients' high day-60 TCRbeta diversity was traced to surviving recipient T cells and thymic progenitors. From newly produced T cells came most of the T-cell counts and diversity one year after transplant. Reportedly, roughly two months post-transplant, alpha-beta T cells arose from several hundred expanded graft clones.

The specimen comprised peripheral blood, sampled 180 days after TCRalphabeta/CD19-depleted stem cell transplant. The chain recombines TRBV20-1 with TRBJ2-7; 9 bases are a match to TRBD1. The sequence derives from a male patient aged 2-15 years who had a stem cell transplant for chronic granulomatous disease, so the T cells may come from the graft donor. The chain's CDR3 is CSAAGTGTSYEQYF. Written as DNA, the CDR3 is TGCAGTGCCGCCGGGACAGGGACTTCCTACGAGCAGTACTTC.